This T cell receptor (beta chain) was sequenced during a study of sequential checkpoint blockade in melanoma. Profiled with immunoSEQ multiplex PCR; TCRdb holds only in-frame clones, not every one. Of over 25,000 clones listed, 70% to 80% are singletons. Notes on this clone: The sample has other DNA sequences that encode this CDR3 too.

This sample's treatment: randomized to nivolumab then ipilimumab (arm A) or the reverse (arm B). V lost 2 bases and J lost 5, with 10 bases in between. The germline V gene has CDR1 SGHNT and CDR2 YYREEE (reference sequence). CDR3 length: 13 residues. The source material was CD8+ T cells sorted from blood (inferred from file names), sampled from a patient given nivolumab and ipilimumab in sequence. This chain joins TRBV5-4 and TRBJ1-1, with no clear D. The receptor was derived from a human donor with melanoma. The CDR3: CASSFRGGTEAFF. The CDR3 DNA reads as TGTGCCAGCAGCTTCCGGGGAGGAACTGAAGCTTTCTTT.